In this sample, the clone carrying this T cell receptor (beta chain) turned up once. The assay was immunoSEQ multiplex PCR, and TCRdb's table has in-frame clones only and misses some. The sample holds fewer than 450,000 clones; around 90% are singletons and the top ten take approximately 0.65%. The sample is drawn from a study of blood T cell repertoires in COVID-19. Germline V lookup: CDR1 LNHDA, CDR2 SQIVND (reference sequence). V shed 7 bases and J shed 3 bases, with 10 bases lying between them. CDR3 length equals 13 residues. This chain links TRBV19 with TRBJ1-5; unclear D gene. This sequence originates from a man aged 18 to 29 who had recovered from COVID-19. Material for sequencing was PBMCs or T cells enriched from blood (not recorded which). The CDR3, as DNA: TGTGCCAGTACAGAACGCCCCAATCAGCCCCAGCATTTT. Its protein is CASTERPNQPQHF. Looking up the rest from reference TRBV19 and TRBJ1-5 gives the full variable domain: DGGITQSPKYLFRKEGQNVTLSCEQNLNHDAMYWYRQDPGQGLRLIYYSQIVNDFQKGDIAEGYSVSREKKESFPLTVTSAQKNPTAFYLCASTERPNQPQHFGDGTRLSIL.